This TCR beta chain is from a study of T cells in Graves' hyperthyroidism and ophthalmopathy. V lost 7 bases and J lost 5; bases outside the gene matches: 10. This CDR3 has 14 residues. The germline gives CDR1 SNHLY, CDR2 FYNNEI. Uncontrolled infection, other autoimmune disease, pregnancy or lactation led to exclusion. Authors of the study amplified TCR beta CDR3 regions from RNA transcripts. The HTBI primer set served for first-round RT-PCR of the TCR CDR3. One entry per CDR3 protein, called by TCRdb with MiXCR from the multiplex PCR reads. Of a few hundred thousand distinct CDR3 sequences in the sample, about half were seen once. Ten or more counts support this clonotype.

The V gene is TRBV2, the J gene TRBJ2-7, with 8 bases matching TRBD1. The sequence derives from a woman under 30 with Graves' hyperthyroidism. Sequences were obtained from peripheral blood or thyroid tissue (not recorded which). CDR3 sequence reads: CASKPGQVVHEQYF. In DNA form, the CDR3 reads TGTGCCAGCAAGCCGGGACAGGTGGTCCACGAGCAGTACTTC.